Described below is a single T cell receptor beta chain sequence and its context. Its target antigen remains unknown. Nothing much larger sits one base from this clone, and base qualities are not available. TCRbeta CDR3 regions were amplified from genomic DNA using the immunoSEQ Assay, a bias-controlled multiplex PCR. The paper's processing steps were these. The number of nucleated cells in each sample was estimated from the amplification of reference gene primers within the assay. Sequence reads were collapsed and filtered to measure the absolute abundance of every unique TCRbeta CDR3 rearrangement. For each sample, productive Simpson clonality was calculated as the square root of Simpson's diversity index over productive rearrangements. This is the immuneACCESS table as TCRdb keeps it, with only in-frame sequences that have V and J called. A part of the clones is gone; compared with another copy, unresolved V genes explain less than half, and the rest is unexplained. The V and J calls and clone size come from that table; D and trimming were worked out from the DNA. This sample gives about 130,000 clones in total; more than 85% of them show up just once. The ten top clones hold around 2.2% of the sample.

The data were obtained in a study of blood T cell repertoires in COVID-19 (dated by TCRdb to 2020 to 2021). Describing the broader study: Collaborator samples came from the United States, Italy and Spain and covered acute and convalescent phases of COVID-19. A freely available public database, intended as a resource for researchers studying the immune response to SARS-CoV-2, is where the repertoires were released. The samples were drawn from two sources: the first 160 participants of the ongoing ImmuneRACE study, and 1,000 to 1,500 subjects contributed by 6 global collaborators. The sample metadata nearly always contained a de-identified subject ID, COVID-19 status, age in years and sex. The prospective study material was composed of cDNA or gDNA derived from T cells, B-cell-depleted T cells, or PBMCs. Where HLA class I and class II types were available, the types were taken from metadata supplied by the sample provider, not from assay-based typing. Subjects who had been exposed to COVID-19, were actively infected with it, or had recovered from it provided the deeply sampled blood TCRbeta repertoires that made up the dataset. Overall study outcomes, separate from this receptor: The quantity of clinical and demographic metadata differed by source and by participant and was supplied without curation.

One collaborating source in Seattle enrolled patients while the patients were actively infected and followed the patients over time throughout the course of disease. Each collaborating institution followed its own protocols to collect whole blood in K2EDTA tubes. For TCRbeta analysis, collaborator samples were shipped as frozen whole blood, as isolated PBMCs, or as DNA extracted from either sample type. V has 0 bases trimmed and J has 3 bases trimmed; junction bases matching no gene number 5. Its CDR3 holds 17 amino acids, cysteine through phenylalanine. Only CDR3 DNA remains: 51 bases, in frame from the first base. Reading the germline V gene gives CDR1 LGHNA and CDR2 YNFKEQ.

The receptor comes from a man in his fifties or sixties with COVID-19, enrolled during active disease. The chain employs TRBV4-2 and TRBJ2-1, with 10 middle bases fitting TRBD2. Sequenced sample: peripheral blood. At the DNA level, the sequence is TGTGCCAGCAGCCAAGATAGTGGGACTAGCGTCTACAATGAGCAGTTCTTC. Translation gives CASSQDSGTSVYNEQFF.